Below are 20 T cell receptor beta chains sequenced from a single sample in a study of graft-versus-host responses after intestinal transplantation. Profiled with immunoSEQ multiplex PCR; TCRdb holds only in-frame clones, not every one. The sample holds roughly 99,000 clones, around 88% seen once. The starting material was PBMCs, obtained 255 days after intestinal transplant. These receptors were taken from a human patient who received an intestinal transplant, so some T cells may come from the graft donor.

This chain joins TRBV5-8 and TRBJ1-2; 8 bases are shared with TRBD1. Germline assignment: CDR1 SGHTS and CDR2 YDEGEE. V was clipped by 2 bases and J by 7 bases; unmatched bases: 7. The CDR3 runs 14 residues. In DNA form, the CDR3 reads TGTGCCAGCAGCTTCCCGCAGGGGGCTGTTGGCTACACCTTC. Amino acid sequence: CASSFPQGAVGYTF.

V gene TRBV9 combines with J gene TRBJ2-1; 7 positions agree with TRBD2. Germline V gene lookup returns CDR1 SGDLS and CDR2 YYNGEE. V lost 4 bases, J lost 4 bases, and 11 bases stayed unmatched. The CDR3 runs to 16 residues. DNA for the CDR3: TGTGCCAGCAGCCAATACTTGGGGGAGGGGTACAATGAGCAGTTCTTC. This translates into CASSQYLGEGYNEQFF.

The chain links TRBV5-6 to TRBJ2-1; a weak D match, TRBD2 (5 bases). V was shortened by 7 bases and J by 0 bases, with 8 bases between the two germline ends. The CDR3 covers 13 residues. In germline, CDR1 is SGHDT, CDR2 YYEEEE. This chain's CDR3 is CASVGSSYNEQFF. In DNA, the CDR3 is TGTGCCAGCGTGGGGAGCTCCTACAATGAGCAGTTCTTC.

V gene TRBV28 combines with J gene TRBJ2-2; D perhaps matches TRBD2 (5 bases). CDR1 and CDR2 from the germline V gene are MDHEN and SYDVKM. The CDR3 spans 14 residues. V was pared by 3 bases and J by 6 bases, with 11 bases between. CDR3 loop: CASSFRGNSGELFF. CDR3 in DNA: TGTGCCAGCAGTTTTCGGGGTAACTCCGGGGAGCTGTTTTTT.

On this clone itself: This specimen includes other DNA sequences encoding the same CDR3. The chain employs TRBV28 and TRBJ1-5; weak D call: TRBD1 (5 bases). This CDR3 region has 16 residues. Germline values: CDR1 MDHEN, CDR2 SYDVKM. With 3 bases removed from V and 4 bases from J, the gap between germline ends came to 16 bases. The CDR3 DNA is TGTGCCAGCAGTTTGACGGGACTGCTGGGGAATCAGCCCCAGCATTTT. Its protein is CASSLTGLLGNQPQHF.

The CDR3 DNA is TGTGCCACCAGCCGACAGGGTAATAGCAATCAGCCCCAGCATTTT. Translated: CATSRQGNSNQPQHF. The chain has TRBV15 and TRBJ1-5; TRBD1 matches 7 bases. The germline gives CDR1 LNHNV, CDR2 YYDKDF (reference sequence). The CDR3 is 15 amino acids. Germline trimming cut 5 bases from V and 0 bases from J; bases unmatched to any gene: 4.

The chain employs TRBV14 and TRBJ2-7; D remains unclear. Trimming removed 1 base at V and 3 bases at J, with 4 bases between. The V gene's germline CDR1 is SGHDN and CDR2 FVKESK. This CDR3 region has 12 residues. This chain's CDR3 is CASSQAGYEQYF. CDR3 in DNA: TGTGCCAGCAGCCAAGCAGGCTACGAGCAGTACTTC.

V gene TRBV2 combines with J gene TRBJ2-1; D could derive from TRBD1 or TRBD2 (5 bases each). Germline CDR1 SNHLY, CDR2 FYNNEI. The CDR3 has 14 residues. V was shortened by 2 bases and J by 4 bases, with 9 bases between the two germline ends. The CDR3 region is CASSEWGPYNEQFF. The CDR3 nucleotides read TGTGCCAGCAGTGAATGGGGACCGTACAATGAGCAGTTCTTC.

This clone has more than one count but fewer than ten. This chain connects TRBV5-4 to TRBJ2-1; tentatively, D is TRBD1 (6 bases). CDR1 SGHNT and CDR2 YYREEE come from the germline V gene (reference sequence). V lost 7 bases, J lost 0 bases, and 14 bases lay in between. This CDR3 region has 15 residues. The CDR3 DNA follows: TGTGCCAGCGGAACAGGGTCAAGCTCCTACAATGAGCAGTTCTTC. It translates to CASGTGSSSYNEQFF. The entire variable domain, with the rest obtained from reference TRBV5-4 and TRBJ2-1, is as follows: ETGVTQSPTHLIKTRGQQVTLRCSSQSGHNTVSWYQQALGQGPQFIFQYYREEENGRGNFPPRFSGLQFPNYSSELNVNALELDDSALYLCASGTGSSSYNEQFFGPGTRLTVL.

The chain joins TRBV19 to TRBJ1-3; D ambiguous. Germline assignment: CDR1 LNHDA and CDR2 SQIVND (reference sequence). The CDR3 has 15 residues. V was clipped by 7 bases and J by 2 bases, with 15 bases between them. The chain's CDR3 is CASTPRLGPGNTIYF. The CDR3 region has the DNA TGTGCCAGTACCCCCCGCTTAGGACCTGGAAACACCATATATTTT.

The gene calls are TRBV25-1 and TRBJ2-7; perhaps TRBD1 as D (6 bases). Per the germline V gene, CDR1 is MGHDK and CDR2 is SYGVNS. Trimming removed 3 bases from V and 5 bases from J, with 14 bases in between. The CDR3 is 14 amino acids. The CDR3 loop reads CASSEAGRGNEQYF. The CDR3 coding sequence is TGTGCCAGCAGTGAGGCCGGCAGGGGCAACGAGCAGTACTTC.

The CDR3 nucleotides read TGCGCCAGCACACCACTGCCGTACGTCCAAGAGACCCAGTACTTC. Residues: CASTPLPYVQETQYF. The chain joins TRBV4-1 to TRBJ2-5, with D uncertain. Germline CDR1 MGHRA, CDR2 YSYEKL. Trimming stripped 7 bases from V and 1 base from J, with 16 bases between. The CDR3 covers 15 residues.

This rearrangement joins TRBV7-2 to TRBJ2-2; 8 nucleotides align to TRBD1. With 2 bases clipped from V and 5 bases from J, the junction kept 4 bases outside the gene matches. CDR1 is SGHTA and CDR2 is FQGNSA in the germline V gene. The CDR3 extends over 15 amino acids. DNA of the CDR3: TGTGCCAGCAGCTTACAGGGGGCGACGACCGGGGAGCTGTTTTTT. As protein: CASSLQGATTGELFF.

The chain recombines TRBV12-5 with TRBJ2-7; 9 bases agree with TRBD1. The V segment lost 9 bases and the J segment 6 bases; nucleotides outside the gene matches: 15. In germline, CDR1 is LGHNT, CDR2 FRNRAP. The CDR3 length is 15 residues. The CDR3 protein is CARDRPLGTGSEQYF. The CDR3 DNA reads TGTGCTAGGGACCGCCCCCTCGGGACAGGGTCCGAGCAGTACTTC.

This clone was seen only once. The chain joins TRBV19 to TRBJ2-7; tentatively, D is TRBD1 (6 bases). Trimming took 3 bases from V and 3 from J, leaving 9 bases between them. Germline CDR1 reads LNHDA; CDR2 reads SQIVND (reference sequence). This CDR3 comprises 13 residues. The CDR3 loop reads CASSIQGRYEQYF. The CDR3 DNA reads as TGTGCCAGTAGTATCCAGGGGCGCTACGAGCAGTACTTC.

CDR3 sequence: CASSPQPGLLNEKLFF. The CDR3, as DNA: TGTGCCAGCAGCCCGCAACCGGGACTTCTTAATGAAAAACTGTTTTTT. This sequence joins TRBV7-9 and TRBJ1-4, with D possibly being TRBD1 (5 bases). This CDR3 is 16 amino acids long. In germline, CDR1 is SEHNR, CDR2 FQNEAQ (reference sequence). Trimming shortened V by 5 bases and J by 4 bases, and 17 bases separated the two germline ends.

This sequence joins TRBV2 and TRBJ2-1; 10 positions agree with TRBD2. The CDR3 covers 16 residues. Trimming at V came to 7 bases and at J to 5 bases, leaving 11 bases not matched to a gene. CDR1 is SNHLY and CDR2 is FYNNEI in the germline V gene. CDR3 sequence (DNA): TGTGCCAGCATCCAACCCCAGCGGGAGGGGGACAATGAGCAGTTCTTC. Residues: CASIQPQREGDNEQFF. Combining the CDR3 with reference TRBV2 and TRBJ2-1 gives the whole variable domain EPEVTQTPSHQVTQMGQEVILRCVPISNHLYFYWYRQILGQKVEFLVSFYNNEISEKSEIFDDQFSVERPDGSNFTLKIRSTKLEDSAMYFCASIQPQREGDNEQFFGPGTRLTVL.

This clone came up once. The chain carries TRBV27 and TRBJ2-3; D not certain. Trimming removed 7 bases at V and 0 bases at J, with 14 bases between. CDR1 MNHEY and CDR2 SMNVEV come from the germline V gene (reference sequence). The CDR3 consists of 15 residues. In DNA form, the CDR3 reads TGTGCCAGCACCCTGACGGTAACTAGCACAGATACGCAGTATTTT. Translating gives CASTLTVTSTDTQYF.

V is TRBV10-3 and J is TRBJ2-5, with D unresolved. V was clipped by 3 bases and J by 5 bases, with 4 bases between them. The CDR3 totals 11 residues. Germline CDR1 and CDR2: ENHRY and SYGVKD. The CDR3 DNA sequence: TGTGCCATCAGTGACCGGGAGACCCAGTACTTC. It specifies CAISDRETQYF.

There are a few counts of this clone. The chain has TRBV28 and TRBJ1-2, with unresolved D. Trimming cost V 3 bases and J 8 bases, with 10 bases left between them. Looked up from germline, CDR1 is MDHEN and CDR2 is SYDVKM. This CDR3 comprises 12 residues. CDR3 residues: CASSFGLGGYTF. The CDR3 DNA reads TGTGCCAGCAGTTTCGGACTGGGGGGCTACACCTTC.